This record concerns one T cell receptor beta chain sequence. As yet, its antigen is unknown. This entry belongs to a study of cytomegalovirus exposure and HLA in healthy donors. Study-level background: Within the Caucasian-associated ancestry cluster were roughly 81% of the 300 to 450 genotyped donors.

Study conclusions and caveats: In a later analysis, CMV-associated beta chains were mostly HLA-associated, it appeared. Rare TCR sequences predominated, though certain public TCRs were found in many donors. In vitro experiments confirmed that a few CMV-associated chains were specific for CMV antigens.

Germline values: CDR1 MNHNS, CDR2 SASEGT. The CDR3 consists of 17 residues. The junction had 10 bases not matched to a gene; V was cut back by 0 bases and J by 5 bases. PCR was performed using 60 Vbeta and 13 Jbeta primers. Data came from immunoSEQ multiplex PCR; TCRdb stores just in-frame clones and leaves some out. The sample has 200,000 to 250,000 clones; about 78% are singletons. Sequencing was carried out using PBMCs. This sequence joins TRBV6-1 and TRBJ2-7, with 10 bases lining up with TRBD1. The source of this sequence is a male donor in good health and CMV-seronegative. The CDR3 coding sequence is TGTGCCAGCAGTGAAGCGGGGGCGGGGGGACAGGGGAACGAGCAGTACTTC. Its protein product is CASSEAGAGGQGNEQYF.